The clone carrying this T cell receptor beta chain is a singleton in its sample. Other DNA sequences in the same sample also yield this CDR3. The data are from a study of shared clonotypes between healthy human individuals. CDR3 size: 14 residues. Germline lookup yields CDR1 SGDLS and CDR2 YYNGEE. With 0 bases removed from V and 0 bases from J, the gap between germline ends came to 4 bases. Sorted-subset replicate PCRs used roughly 210 ng of genomic DNA. This amount corresponded to 30,000 to 35,000 T cell genomes. In the authors' methods: With immunoSEQ giving junction-only sequences and no quality scores, filtering differed. The data were produced by immunoSEQ multiplex PCR, yet TCRdb's version contains in-frame clones alone and is incomplete. V, J and clone size are those of that table, while D and trimming were read from the DNA. Here the sample spans some 1.4 million clones, roughly 96% being singletons.

This chain links TRBV9 with TRBJ1-3; no definite D call. The specimen was naive CD4+ T cells sorted from blood. Subset in this sample: CD45RA+ positively selected. The clonotype comes from a man younger than 40 in good health. For the CDR3, the DNA is TGTGCCAGCAGCGTAGGGGTCTCTGGAAACACCATATATTTT. Translation: CASSVGVSGNTIYF.